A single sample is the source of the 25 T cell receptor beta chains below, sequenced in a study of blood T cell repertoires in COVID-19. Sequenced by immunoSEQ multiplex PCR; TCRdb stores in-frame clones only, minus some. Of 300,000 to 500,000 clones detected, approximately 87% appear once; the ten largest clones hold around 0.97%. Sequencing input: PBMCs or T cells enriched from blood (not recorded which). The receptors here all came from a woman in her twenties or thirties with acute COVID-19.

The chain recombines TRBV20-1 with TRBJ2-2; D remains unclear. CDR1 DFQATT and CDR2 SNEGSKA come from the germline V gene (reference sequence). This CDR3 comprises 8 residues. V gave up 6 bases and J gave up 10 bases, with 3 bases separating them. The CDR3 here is CSAQELFF. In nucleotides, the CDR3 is TGCAGTGCCCAGGAGCTGTTTTTT.

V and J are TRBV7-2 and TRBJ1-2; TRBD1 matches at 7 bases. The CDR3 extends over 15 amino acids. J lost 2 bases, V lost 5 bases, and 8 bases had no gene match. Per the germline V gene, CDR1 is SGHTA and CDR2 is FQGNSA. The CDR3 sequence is CASSPQGILNYGYTF. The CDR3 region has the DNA TGTGCCAGCAGCCCACAGGGGATTTTGAACTATGGCTACACCTTC.

The CDR3 sequence is CASSVGDNYNEQFF. The CDR3 DNA follows: TGTGCCAGCAGCGTAGGGGACAACTACAATGAGCAGTTCTTC. J is TRBJ2-1 and V is TRBV9, with D tentatively TRBD1 (6 bases). The germline gives CDR1 SGDLS, CDR2 YYNGEE. Between the trimmed V and J ends, which lost 0 bases and 3 bases, there was a span of 7 bases. CDR3 size: 14 residues.

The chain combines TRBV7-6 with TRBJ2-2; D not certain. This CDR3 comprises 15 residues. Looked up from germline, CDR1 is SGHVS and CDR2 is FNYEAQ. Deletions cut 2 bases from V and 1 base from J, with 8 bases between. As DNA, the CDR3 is TGTGCCAGCAGCTTACCAATCGGGAACACCGGGGAGCTGTTTTTT. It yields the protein CASSLPIGNTGELFF. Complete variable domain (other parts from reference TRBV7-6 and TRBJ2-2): GAGVSQSPRYKVTKRGQDVALRCDPISGHVSLYWYRQALGQGPEFLTYFNYEAQQDKSGLPNDRFSAERPEGSISTLTIQRTEQRDSAMYRCASSLPIGNTGELFFGEGSRLTVL.

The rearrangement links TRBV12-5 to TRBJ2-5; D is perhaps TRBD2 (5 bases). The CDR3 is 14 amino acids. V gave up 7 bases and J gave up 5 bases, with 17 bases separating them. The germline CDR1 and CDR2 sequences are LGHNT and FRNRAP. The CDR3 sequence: CASAPLGADETQYF. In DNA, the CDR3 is TGTGCTAGTGCCCCTTTGGGAGCGGACGAGACCCAGTACTTC.

Here the CDR3 reads CASSSRQGEDTEAFF. In DNA form, the CDR3 reads TGTGCCAGCAGCTCGAGACAGGGCGAAGATACTGAAGCTTTCTTT. V is TRBV11-1 and J is TRBJ1-1; TRBD1 matches 7 bases. The CDR3 runs to 15 residues. Losses at the gene ends were 4 bases for V and 5 bases for J; bases not matched to a gene: 10. Germline assignment: CDR1 SGHAT and CDR2 FQDESV (reference sequence). The full variable domain, its missing parts supplied by reference TRBV11-1 and TRBJ1-1, is EAEVAQSPRYKITEKSQAVAFWCDPISGHATLYWYRQILGQGPELLVQFQDESVVDDSQLPKDRFSAERLKGVDSTLKIQPAELGDSAMYLCASSSRQGEDTEAFFGQGTRLTVV.

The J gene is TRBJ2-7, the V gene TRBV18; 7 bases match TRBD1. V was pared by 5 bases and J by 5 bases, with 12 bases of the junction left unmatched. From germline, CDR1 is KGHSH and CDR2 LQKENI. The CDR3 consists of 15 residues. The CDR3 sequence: CASSTRQGGLDEQYF. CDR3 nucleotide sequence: TGTGCCAGCTCAACAAGACAGGGCGGTCTCGACGAGCAGTACTTC.

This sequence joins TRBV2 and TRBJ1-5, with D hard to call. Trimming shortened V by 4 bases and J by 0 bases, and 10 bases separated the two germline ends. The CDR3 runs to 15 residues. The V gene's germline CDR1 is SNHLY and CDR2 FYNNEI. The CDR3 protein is CASSATAYSNQPQHF. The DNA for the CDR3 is TGTGCCAGCAGTGCTACAGCTTATAGCAATCAGCCCCAGCATTTT.

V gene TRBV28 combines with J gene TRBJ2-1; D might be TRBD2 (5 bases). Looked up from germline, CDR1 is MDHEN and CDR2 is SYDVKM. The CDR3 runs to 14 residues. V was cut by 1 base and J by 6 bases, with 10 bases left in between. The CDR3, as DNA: TGTGCCAGCAGTTTATACGAGGGTCCCAATGAGCAGTTCTTC. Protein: CASSLYEGPNEQFF.

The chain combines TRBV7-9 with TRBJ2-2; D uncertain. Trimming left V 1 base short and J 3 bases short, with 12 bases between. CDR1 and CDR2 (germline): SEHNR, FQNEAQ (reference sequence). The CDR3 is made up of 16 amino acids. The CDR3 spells CASSLVVTEYTGELFF. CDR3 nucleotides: TGTGCCAGCAGCTTAGTCGTCACGGAGTACACCGGGGAGCTGTTTTTT.

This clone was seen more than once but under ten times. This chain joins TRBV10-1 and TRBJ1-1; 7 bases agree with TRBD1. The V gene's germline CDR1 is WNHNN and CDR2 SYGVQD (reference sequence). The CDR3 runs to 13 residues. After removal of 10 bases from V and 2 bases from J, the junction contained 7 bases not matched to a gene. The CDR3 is CAKSTGLNTEAFF. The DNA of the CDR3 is TGCGCCAAGTCGACAGGGCTCAACACTGAAGCTTTCTTT.

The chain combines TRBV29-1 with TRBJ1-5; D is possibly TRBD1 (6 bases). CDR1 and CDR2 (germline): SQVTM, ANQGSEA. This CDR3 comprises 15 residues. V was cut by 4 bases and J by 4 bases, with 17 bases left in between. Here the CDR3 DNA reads TGCAGCGTTGCTTTGGGTACAGGGAAAAATCAGCCCCAGCATTTT. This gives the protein CSVALGTGKNQPQHF.

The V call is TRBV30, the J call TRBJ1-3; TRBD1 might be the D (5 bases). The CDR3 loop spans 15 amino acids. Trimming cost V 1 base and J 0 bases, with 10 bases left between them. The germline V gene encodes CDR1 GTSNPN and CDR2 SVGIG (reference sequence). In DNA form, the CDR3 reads TGTGCCTGGAGTGGGCAGGGTCACTCTGGAAACACCATATATTTT. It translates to CAWSGQGHSGNTIYF. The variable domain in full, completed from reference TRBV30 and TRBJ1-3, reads SQTIHQWPATLVQPVGSPLSLECTVEGTSNPNLYWYRQAAGRGLQLLFYSVGIGQISSEVPQNLSASRPQDRQFILSSKKLLLSDSGFYLCAWSGQGHSGNTIYFGEGSWLTVV.

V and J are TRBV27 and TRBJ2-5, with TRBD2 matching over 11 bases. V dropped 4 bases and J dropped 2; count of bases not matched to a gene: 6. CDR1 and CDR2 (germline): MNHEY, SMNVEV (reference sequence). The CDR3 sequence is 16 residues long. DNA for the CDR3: TGTGCCAGCAGTTGGGAGGCTAGCGGGGGGCAAGAGACCCAGTACTTC. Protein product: CASSWEASGGQETQYF.

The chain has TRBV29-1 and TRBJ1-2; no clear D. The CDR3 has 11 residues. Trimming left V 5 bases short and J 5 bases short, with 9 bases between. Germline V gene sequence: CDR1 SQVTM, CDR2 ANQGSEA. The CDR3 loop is CSVSTGYGYTF. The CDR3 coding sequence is TGCAGCGTTTCCACGGGATATGGCTACACCTTC.

CDR3 in amino acids: CASSQDPSGGYTF. CDR3 sequence (DNA): TGCGCCAGCAGCCAAGATCCGTCGGGTGGCTACACCTTC. The chain has TRBV4-1 and TRBJ1-2; D is undetermined. CDR3 length: 13 residues. The V end lost 0 bases, the J end lost 7 bases, and 9 bases lay between the germline ends. Germline CDR1 reads MGHRA; CDR2 reads YSYEKL.

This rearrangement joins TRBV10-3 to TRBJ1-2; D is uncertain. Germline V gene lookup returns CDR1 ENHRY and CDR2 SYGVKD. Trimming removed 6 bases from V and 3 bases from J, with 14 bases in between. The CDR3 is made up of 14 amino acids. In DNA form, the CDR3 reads TGTGCCATCAGAAGGCCGCTAGATGACTATGGCTACACCTTC. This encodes CAIRRPLDDYGYTF.

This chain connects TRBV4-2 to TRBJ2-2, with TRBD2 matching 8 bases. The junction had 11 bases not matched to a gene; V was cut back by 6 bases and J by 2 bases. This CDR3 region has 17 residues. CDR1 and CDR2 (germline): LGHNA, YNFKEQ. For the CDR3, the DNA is TGTGCCAGCAGTCCCTACGAGGCGGGGGGTAACACCGGGGAGCTGTTTTTT. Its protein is CASSPYEAGGNTGELFF.

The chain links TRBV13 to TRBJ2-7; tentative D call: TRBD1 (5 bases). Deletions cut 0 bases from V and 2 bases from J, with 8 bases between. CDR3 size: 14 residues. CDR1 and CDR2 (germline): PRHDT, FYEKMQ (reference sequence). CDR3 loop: CASSLGTVPYEQYF. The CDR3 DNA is TGTGCCAGCAGCTTAGGGACAGTGCCCTACGAGCAGTACTTC.

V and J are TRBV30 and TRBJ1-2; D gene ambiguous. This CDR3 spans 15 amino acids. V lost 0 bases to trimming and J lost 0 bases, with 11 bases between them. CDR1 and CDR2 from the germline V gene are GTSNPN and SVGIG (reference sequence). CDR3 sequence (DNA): TGTGCCTGGAGTGTAATACGCGCCCCTAACTATGGCTACACCTTC. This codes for CAWSVIRAPNYGYTF.

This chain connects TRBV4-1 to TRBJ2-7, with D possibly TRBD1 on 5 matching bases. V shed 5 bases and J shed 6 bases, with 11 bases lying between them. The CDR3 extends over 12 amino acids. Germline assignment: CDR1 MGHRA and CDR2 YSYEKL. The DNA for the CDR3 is TGCGCCAGCAGCAGAAGGGGCGGCGAGCAGTACTTC. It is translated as CASSRRGGEQYF.

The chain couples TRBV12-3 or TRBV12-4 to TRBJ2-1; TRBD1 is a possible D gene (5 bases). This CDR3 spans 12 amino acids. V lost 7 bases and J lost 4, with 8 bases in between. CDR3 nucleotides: TGTGCCAGCACAGGGCTGTACAATGAGCAGTTCTTC. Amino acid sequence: CASTGLYNEQFF.

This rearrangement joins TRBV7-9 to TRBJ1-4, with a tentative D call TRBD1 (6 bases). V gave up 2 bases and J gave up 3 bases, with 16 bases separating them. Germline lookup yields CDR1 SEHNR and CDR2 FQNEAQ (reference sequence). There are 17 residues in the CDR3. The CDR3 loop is CASSLSYRVISNEKLFF. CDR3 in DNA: TGTGCCAGCAGCTTATCCTACAGGGTAATCTCTAATGAAAAACTGTTTTTT.

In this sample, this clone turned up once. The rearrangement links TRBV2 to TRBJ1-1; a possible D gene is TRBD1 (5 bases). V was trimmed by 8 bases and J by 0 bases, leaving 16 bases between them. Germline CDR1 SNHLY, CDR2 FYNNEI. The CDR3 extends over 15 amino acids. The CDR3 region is CASGAPGRMNTEAFF. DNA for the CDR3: TGTGCCAGCGGGGCGCCAGGGCGAATGAACACTGAAGCTTTCTTT.

The DNA of the CDR3 is TGTGCCAGCAGCCAAGATCTAGAGGGCGGGGGCTACACCTTC. Translating gives CASSQDLEGGGYTF. The V gene is TRBV3-1 (or the pseudogene TRBV3-2), the J gene TRBJ1-2; D not resolved. Trimming took off 0 bases at V and 8 bases at J, with 13 bases between the two ends. The V gene's germline CDR1 is LGHDT and CDR2 YNNKEL (reference sequence). The CDR3 contains 14 residues.